The 26 T cell receptor beta chains reported below all come from one sample, sequenced in a study of blood T cell repertoires in COVID-19. Assay used: immunoSEQ multiplex PCR; TCRdb lists only in-frame clones, some missing. The sample holds roughly 400,000 clones, less than 95% seen once. Sequenced: PBMCs or T cells enriched from blood (not recorded which). The receptor source for this set is a man between 18 and 29 years old who had recovered from COVID-19.

This chain links TRBV6-1 with TRBJ1-2; 9 bases map to TRBD1. Trimming removed 1 base from V and 4 bases from J; junction bases left unmatched: 4. The CDR3 has 15 amino acids. The germline CDR1 and CDR2 sequences are MNHNS and SASEGT. The CDR3 loop is CASSEGWTGAYGYTF. Here the CDR3 DNA reads TGTGCCAGCAGTGAAGGATGGACAGGGGCCTATGGCTACACCTTC.

This sequence joins TRBV28 and TRBJ1-6; weak D call: TRBD1 (6 bases). The germline gives CDR1 MDHEN, CDR2 SYDVKM. The CDR3 runs to 15 residues. V lost 7 bases and J 6 bases, leaving 16 bases between the germline ends. CDR3 sequence: CASTRTGQVNSPLHF. The CDR3 DNA reads TGTGCCAGCACCCGAACGGGACAAGTTAATTCACCCCTCCACTTT.

The V call is TRBV3-1 (or the pseudogene TRBV3-2), the J call TRBJ2-7; 11 nucleotides line up with TRBD1. With V trimmed by 3 bases and J by 1 base, 2 bases remained unmatched. This CDR3 comprises 15 residues. CDR1 and CDR2 from the germline V gene are LGHDT and YNNKEL (reference sequence). The CDR3: CASSHGQGASYEQYF. In DNA, the CDR3 is TGTGCCAGCAGCCACGGACAGGGGGCTTCCTACGAGCAGTACTTC.

The CDR3 loop is CASRRGSYNEQFF. Written as DNA, the CDR3 is TGTGCCAGCCGGCGGGGCTCCTACAATGAGCAGTTCTTC. The rearrangement links TRBV12-3 or TRBV12-4 to TRBJ2-1, with a weak D call TRBD2 (6 bases). The V gene lost 8 bases and the J gene lost 0 bases, with 8 bases spanning the gap. The CDR3 is 13 amino acids.

This chain links TRBV7-3 with TRBJ1-5; D is uncertain. This CDR3 region has 13 residues. The ends were cut back, 1 base at V and 5 bases at J, with 6 bases in the middle. The V gene's germline CDR1 is SGHTA and CDR2 FQGTGA. CDR3 sequence: CASSLSIDQPQHF. CDR3 coding DNA: TGTGCCAGCAGCTTAAGTATCGATCAGCCCCAGCATTTT. The whole variable domain, remainder taken from reference TRBV7-3 and TRBJ1-5, is GAGVSQTPSNKVTEKGKYVELRCDPISGHTALYWYRQSLGQGPEFLIYFQGTGAADDSGLPNDRFFAVRPEGSVSTLKIQRTERGDSAVYLCASSLSIDQPQHFGDGTRLSIL.

As to this clone: The sample holds other DNA sequences that translate to the same CDR3. The chain recombines TRBV4-1 with TRBJ1-6, with 11 bases that match TRBD1. This CDR3 is built from 16 residues. Per germline, CDR1 MGHRA and CDR2 YSYEKL. The J segment lost 10 bases and the V segment lost 5 bases, leaving 10 bases of the junction unmatched. The CDR3 loop is CASSLQPGQGGSPLHF. The CDR3 DNA reads TGCGCCAGCAGCTTACAACCGGGACAGGGGGGCTCACCCCTCCACTTT.

The chain recombines TRBV2 with TRBJ1-6; D gene uncertain. Per germline, CDR1 SNHLY and CDR2 FYNNEI. This CDR3 spans 15 amino acids. V lost 0 bases and J 6 bases, leaving 9 bases between the germline ends. This CDR3 reads CASSEAAARNSPLHF. For the CDR3, the DNA is TGTGCCAGCAGTGAAGCGGCGGCACGTAATTCACCCCTCCACTTT.

The chain combines TRBV28 with TRBJ1-1; no reliable D call. The CDR3 has 14 amino acids. Trimming removed 3 bases from V and 7 bases from J, with 15 bases in between. Germline-derived CDR1 and CDR2 are MDHEN and SYDVKM. The CDR3 sequence is CASSFGGLQREAFF. CDR3 nucleotide sequence: TGTGCCAGCAGTTTTGGCGGTCTGCAGCGTGAAGCTTTCTTT.

The rearrangement links TRBV5-1 to TRBJ2-7; D possibly corresponds to TRBD1 (6 bases). The CDR3 runs 15 residues. V lost 0 bases to trimming and J lost 7 bases, with 17 bases between them. Germline lookup yields CDR1 SGHRS and CDR2 YFSETQ. The CDR3 sequence is CASSLGDTGSGEQYF. CDR3 bases: TGCGCCAGCAGCTTGGGGGACACGGGTTCGGGGGAGCAGTACTTC. Full variable domain (outside the CDR3, taken from reference TRBV5-1 and TRBJ2-7): KAGVTQTPRYLIKTRGQQVTLSCSPISGHRSVSWYQQTPGQGLQFLFEYFSETQRNKGNFPGRFSGRQFSNSRSEMNVSTLELGDSALYLCASSLGDTGSGEQYFGPGTRLTVT.

The chain is built from TRBV7-6 and TRBJ1-1; the D is unclear. The CDR3 consists of 15 residues. Trimming took off 1 base at V and 3 bases at J, with 12 bases between the two ends. Germline V CDR1 and CDR2: SGHVS, FNYEAQ. The CDR3 DNA sequence: TGTGCCAGCAGCTTAGATCCGGGGAAAGACACTGAAGCTTTCTTT. Translating gives CASSLDPGKDTEAFF.

The chain has TRBV6-5 and TRBJ1-4, with D tentatively TRBD1 (5 bases). Germline CDR1 is MNHEY and CDR2 is SVGAGI. V was shortened by 7 bases and J by 1 base, with 10 bases between the two germline ends. This CDR3 is 14 amino acids long. The CDR3 spells CASNTDRTNEKLFF. In DNA form, the CDR3 reads TGTGCCAGCAATACCGACAGAACTAATGAAAAACTGTTTTTT.

The genes are TRBV29-1 and TRBJ1-2; TRBD1 might be the D (5 bases). In germline, CDR1 is SQVTM, CDR2 ANQGSEA. The CDR3 contains 13 residues. Written as DNA, the CDR3 is TGCAGTGCAACCGGGACTCCCTTGAAGGGCTACACCTTC. Amino acids: CSATGTPLKGYTF.

The gene calls are TRBV5-1 and TRBJ2-2; possibly TRBD1 for D (6 bases). Germline V lookup: CDR1 SGHRS, CDR2 YFSETQ. Trimming took 2 bases from V and 1 from J, leaving 15 bases between them. The CDR3 runs to 17 residues. Written as DNA, the CDR3 is TGCGCCAGCAGCTTTACCAATCAGGGGAGGAACACCGGGGAGCTGTTTTTT. Translation: CASSFTNQGRNTGELFF.

The chain combines TRBV19 with TRBJ1-2; possibly TRBD1 for D (5 bases). Germline CDR1 LNHDA, CDR2 SQIVND (reference sequence). There are 12 residues in the CDR3. Trimming cost V 5 bases and J 5 bases, with 9 bases left between them. CDR3 in DNA: TGTGCCAGTAGTGGCAGGGCGTATGGCTACACCTTC. Translating gives CASSGRAYGYTF.

The chain joins TRBV7-8 to TRBJ1-2; TRBD1 matches 9 bases. The CDR3 spans 14 residues. After removal of 2 bases from V and 6 bases from J, the junction contained 4 bases not matched to a gene. CDR1 and CDR2 (germline): SGHVS, FQNEAQ. The CDR3: CASSLRDREHGYTF. The CDR3 DNA reads TGTGCCAGCAGCTTACGGGACAGGGAGCATGGCTACACCTTC. Filled out from reference TRBV7-8 and TRBJ1-2, the complete variable domain reads GAGVSQSPRYKVAKRGQDVALRCDPISGHVSLFWYQQALGQGPEFLTYFQNEAQLDKSGLPSDRFFAERPEGSVSTLKIQRTQQEDSAVYLCASSLRDREHGYTFGSGTRLTVV.

The chain is built from TRBV5-4 and TRBJ1-2, with 8 bases matching TRBD1. The CDR3 contains 15 residues. CDR1 and CDR2 from the germline V gene are SGHNT and YYREEE (reference sequence). V lost 5 bases, J lost 4 bases, and 10 bases stayed unmatched. CDR3 DNA: TGTGCCAGCAGTACGCATGCAGGGGGCTTCTATGGCTACACCTTC. This translates into CASSTHAGGFYGYTF.

In the case of this clone: Other DNA sequences within the sample encode an identical CDR3. The J gene is TRBJ1-1, the V gene TRBV28; 8 nucleotides line up with TRBD1. The CDR3 extends over 14 amino acids. V was clipped by 6 bases and J by 0 bases; unmatched bases: 3. Germline V gene data show CDR1 as MDHEN and CDR2 as SYDVKM. The CDR3 nucleotides are TGTGCCAGCAGCCTGACAGGGGTGAACACTGAAGCTTTCTTT. Encoded protein: CASSLTGVNTEAFF.

The rearrangement joins TRBV2 to TRBJ1-1, with D perhaps matching TRBD1 (5 bases). CDR1 is SNHLY and CDR2 is FYNNEI in the germline V gene. V lost 0 bases to trimming and J lost 5 bases, with 13 bases between them. The CDR3 has 15 residues. CDR3 sequence (DNA): TGTGCCAGCAGTGAAGCGCGTGCCGGGGGGACTGAAGCTTTCTTT. It translates to CASSEARAGGTEAFF.

The chain is built from TRBV6-4 and TRBJ1-1; D gene ambiguous. In germline, CDR1 is MRHNA, CDR2 SNTAGT. The CDR3 is 14 amino acids. V gave up 4 bases and J gave up 0 bases, with 9 bases separating them. DNA for the CDR3: TGTGCCAGCAGTGCCGAGGGAATGAACACTGAAGCTTTCTTT. Amino acid sequence: CASSAEGMNTEAFF.

The rearrangement links TRBV20-1 to TRBJ1-6; D remains unclear. Germline V gene sequence: CDR1 DFQATT, CDR2 SNEGSKA (reference sequence). CDR3 length equals 11 residues. Trimming took 3 bases from V and 17 from J, leaving 14 bases between them. As DNA, the CDR3 is TGCAGTGCTAGGGGGAGGGCCGGCTTCCACTTT. It codes for CSARGRAGFHF.

This chain connects TRBV5-1 to TRBJ2-1; TRBD1 is a possible D gene (6 bases). CDR3 size: 14 residues. Germline values: CDR1 SGHRS, CDR2 YFSETQ. Between the trimmed V and J ends, which lost 0 bases and 3 bases, there was a span of 7 bases. CDR3 DNA sequence: TGCGCCAGCAGCTTGGGGACAGACTACAATGAGCAGTTCTTC. Translating it yields CASSLGTDYNEQFF.

The chain links TRBV11-3 to TRBJ1-2; 9 positions agree with TRBD1. The junction had 8 bases not matched to a gene; V was cut back by 5 bases and J by 4 bases. This CDR3 contains 15 residues. Germline V gene data show CDR1 as SGHNT and CDR2 as YENEEA. The CDR3 loop reads CASSPGRDRAYGYTF. Written as DNA, the CDR3 is TGTGCCAGCAGCCCCGGTCGGGACAGGGCCTATGGCTACACCTTC.

The rearrangement joins TRBV28 to TRBJ2-7, with 7 bases that match TRBD2. V trimming: 6 bases; J trimming: 4 bases; junction bases outside the gene matches: 12. The germline V gene encodes CDR1 MDHEN and CDR2 SYDVKM. The length of the CDR3 is 15 residues. CDR3 coding DNA: TGTGCCAGCAGGCCCACCTTCCTGGGGGGGTACGAGCAGTACTTC. Encoded protein: CASRPTFLGGYEQYF.

This clone was found once. This chain connects TRBV18 to TRBJ2-3, with D unresolved. Trimming removed 0 bases at V and 3 bases at J, with 4 bases between. The germline gives CDR1 KGHSH, CDR2 LQKENI. The length of the CDR3 is 13 residues. The CDR3 nucleotides read TGTGCCAGCTCACCACCTGTAACAGATACGCAGTATTTT. It specifies CASSPPVTDTQYF. The variable domain in full, completed from reference TRBV18 and TRBJ2-3, reads NAGVMQNPRHLVRRRGQEARLRCSPMKGHSHVYWYRQLPEEGLKFMVYLQKENIIDESGMPKERFSAEFPKEGPSILRIQQVVRGDSAAYFCASSPPVTDTQYFGPGTRLTVL.

This chain uses TRBV20-1 with TRBJ2-1; no definite D call. Trimming took off 3 bases at V and 2 bases at J, with 11 bases between the two ends. Germline-derived CDR1 and CDR2 are DFQATT and SNEGSKA (reference sequence). CDR3 length equals 14 residues. CDR3 sequence reads: CSASNGNAYNEQFF. CDR3 nucleotide sequence: TGCAGTGCTAGTAACGGTAACGCCTACAATGAGCAGTTCTTC.

The chain links TRBV18 to TRBJ1-5; D gene ambiguous. Per the germline V gene, CDR1 is KGHSH and CDR2 is LQKENI. V was shortened by 2 bases and J by 6 bases, with 11 bases between the two germline ends. This CDR3 region has 14 residues. The CDR3 DNA reads TGTGCCAGCTCACCAAGTGGAGGGTTTCAGCCCCAGCATTTT. Protein product: CASSPSGGFQPQHF.